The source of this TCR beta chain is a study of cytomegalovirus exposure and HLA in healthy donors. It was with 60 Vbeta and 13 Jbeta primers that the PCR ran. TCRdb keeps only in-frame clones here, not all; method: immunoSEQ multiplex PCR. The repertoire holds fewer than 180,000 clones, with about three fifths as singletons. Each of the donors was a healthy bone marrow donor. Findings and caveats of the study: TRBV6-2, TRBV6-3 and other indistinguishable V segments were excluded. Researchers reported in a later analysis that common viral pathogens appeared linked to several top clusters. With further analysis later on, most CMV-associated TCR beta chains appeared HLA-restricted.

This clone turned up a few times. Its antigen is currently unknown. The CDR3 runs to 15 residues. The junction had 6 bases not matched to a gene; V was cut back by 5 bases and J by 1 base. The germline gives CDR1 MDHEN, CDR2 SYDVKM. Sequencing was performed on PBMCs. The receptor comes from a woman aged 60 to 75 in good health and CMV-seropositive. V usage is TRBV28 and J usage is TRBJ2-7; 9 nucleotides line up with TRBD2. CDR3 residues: CASSLIAGESYEQYF. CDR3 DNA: TGTGCCAGCAGTCTAATAGCGGGAGAGTCCTACGAGCAGTACTTC.